The TCR beta chain described here comes from a study of regulatory T cells. Study findings and constraints: In CD3G deficiency, regulatory T cells had lower Shannon diversity than autologous conventional CD4+ and control regulatory cells. Treg repertoire restriction varied and was strongest in the two most severe patients. In patients, unique TRB V-J pairs were restricted and V/J usage skewed, especially in Tregs. Patient Treg samples had roughly tenfold fewer unique productive TRB reads than controls.

The CDR3 length is 15 residues. Germline lookup yields CDR1 SGHRS and CDR2 YFSETQ. V dropped 4 bases and J dropped 2; count of bases not matched to a gene: 8. CD4+ cells were sorted into CD25-high CD127-low regulatory cells and CD25-low CD127-high conventional cells. Amplification used 52 TRBV primers and 13 TRBJ primers. Measured with immunoSEQ multiplex PCR; TCRdb has only the in-frame clones, and not every one. This repertoire shows 900 to 1,200 clones, approximately 87% found once; its top ten account for 5.5% to 7.5%. For this clone: The antigen is not known.

This receptor was identified in a person between 30 and 45 years old with CD3G deficiency. This sequence joins TRBV5-1 and TRBJ2-5; 7 bases match TRBD2. The sequencing sample was made of CD4+ Tregs sorted from blood. CDR3 nucleotide sequence: TGCGCCAGCAGCCCCGGACTAGTCAAGCAAGAGACCCAGTACTTC. This codes for CASSPGLVKQETQYF. Drawing the rest from reference TRBV5-1 and TRBJ2-5, the complete variable domain is KAGVTQTPRYLIKTRGQQVTLSCSPISGHRSVSWYQQTPGQGLQFLFEYFSETQRNKGNFPGRFSGRQFSNSRSEMNVSTLELGDSALYLCASSPGLVKQETQYFGPGTRLLVL.